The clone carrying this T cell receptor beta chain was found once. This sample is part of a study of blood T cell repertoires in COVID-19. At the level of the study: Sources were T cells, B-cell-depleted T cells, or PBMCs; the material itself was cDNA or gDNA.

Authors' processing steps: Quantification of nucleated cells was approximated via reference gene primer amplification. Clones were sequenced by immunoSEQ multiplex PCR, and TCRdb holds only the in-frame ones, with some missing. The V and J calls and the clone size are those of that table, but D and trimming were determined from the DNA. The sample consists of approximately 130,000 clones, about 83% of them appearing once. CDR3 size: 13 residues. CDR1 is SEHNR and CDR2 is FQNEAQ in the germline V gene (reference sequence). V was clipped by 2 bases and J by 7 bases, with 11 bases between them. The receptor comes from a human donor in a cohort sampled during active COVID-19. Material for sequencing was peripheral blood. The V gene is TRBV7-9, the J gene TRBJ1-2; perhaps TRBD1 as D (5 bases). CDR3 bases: TGTGCCAGCAGCTTACAGGGTTCGGTTGGCTACACCTTC. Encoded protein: CASSLQGSVGYTF.